This T cell receptor beta chain derives from a study of breast tumors, draining lymph nodes, adjacent tissues. Study results and caveats: Compared with basal-like, luminal-like tumors shared significantly more repertoire with nontumor tissue. Data only fit, rather than demonstrated, lymph node origin of most tumor T cells. Most tumor T cells seemingly derive from lymph node, then expand in tumor. Compared with lymph nodes, tumors were less diverse; compared with nontumor tissue, more.

The table lists this clonotype with many counts. What it recognizes is unknown. Per the germline V gene, CDR1 is MGHRA and CDR2 is YSYEKL. The CDR3 is 16 residues long. V lost 0 bases, J lost 5 bases, and 6 bases stayed unmatched. Breast cancer patients provided tissue from their axillary draining lymph nodes. In TCRdb, the multiplex PCR reads were re-called with MiXCR into one record per CDR3 protein. The table has roughly 100,000 distinct CDR3 sequences, about 31% seen once. The sequenced material came from axillary lymph node tissue. This rearrangement joins TRBV4-1 to TRBJ1-4; 7 nucleotides agree with TRBD1. The sequence came from a female donor with breast cancer. Some clones in this sample may be carry-over from other donors' samples. CDR3 sequence: CASSQERGQLNEKLFF. The DNA of the CDR3 is TGCGCCAGCAGCCAAGAAAGGGGACAGCTAAATGAAAAACTGTTTTTT.